The sequence of this T cell receptor (beta chain) was determined in a study of cytotoxic CD8 clonotypes in ibrutinib-treated CLL. Study as a whole: Included were roughly ten relapsed/refractory and 15 treatment-naive patients, of whom approximately 17 were IGHV unmutated. Responses: roughly 25 partial, 2 complete; after median around 64 months, approximately 15 stayed remitted, approximately twelve progressed. Collecting the response samples happened after a median 12 months of treatment, with a range of 6 to 36.

The germline gives CDR1 SGDLS, CDR2 YYNGEE. The trim removed 3 bases at V and 2 bases at J, leaving 5 bases unmatched. There are 16 residues in the CDR3. T cells were sequenced at a targeted depth of 1 in 200,000 to 1 in 1 million. Only in-frame clones appear in the TCRdb table, and some are missing; sequencing was by immunoSEQ multiplex PCR. The sample yields more than 85,000 clones, roughly three quarters seen once. Sequenced material: PBMCs, taken after 24 months of ibrutinib treatment. The genes are TRBV9 and TRBJ2-1, with 10 bases fitting TRBD2. This receptor was taken from a human donor with chronic lymphocytic leukemia. The chain's CDR3 is CASSGRAGGAYNEQFF. Here the CDR3 DNA reads TGTGCCAGCAGCGGAAGAGCGGGGGGGGCCTACAATGAGCAGTTCTTC.